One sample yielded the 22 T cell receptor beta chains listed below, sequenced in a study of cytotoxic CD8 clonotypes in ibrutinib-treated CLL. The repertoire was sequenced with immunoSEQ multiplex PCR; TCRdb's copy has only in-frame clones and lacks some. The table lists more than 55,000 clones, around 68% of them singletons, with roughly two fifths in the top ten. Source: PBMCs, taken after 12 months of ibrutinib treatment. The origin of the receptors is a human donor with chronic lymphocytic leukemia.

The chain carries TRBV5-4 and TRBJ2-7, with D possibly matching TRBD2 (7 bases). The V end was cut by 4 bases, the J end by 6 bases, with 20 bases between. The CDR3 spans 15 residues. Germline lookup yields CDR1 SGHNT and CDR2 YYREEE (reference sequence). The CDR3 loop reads CASSGGGQNPREQYF. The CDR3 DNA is TGTGCCAGCAGCGGCGGGGGCCAAAACCCCCGCGAGCAGTACTTC.

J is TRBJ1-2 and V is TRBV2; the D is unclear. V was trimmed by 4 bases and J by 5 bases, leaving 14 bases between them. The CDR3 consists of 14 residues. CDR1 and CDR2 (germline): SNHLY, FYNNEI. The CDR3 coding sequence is TGTGCCAGCAGTGTAGTAGGGATGGAATATGGCTACACCTTC. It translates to CASSVVGMEYGYTF.

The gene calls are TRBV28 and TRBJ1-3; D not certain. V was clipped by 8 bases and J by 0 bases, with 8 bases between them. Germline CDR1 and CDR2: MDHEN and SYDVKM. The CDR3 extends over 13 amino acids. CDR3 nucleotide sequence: TGTGCCAGCCAAAGGCTCTCTGGAAACACCATATATTTT. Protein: CASQRLSGNTIYF.

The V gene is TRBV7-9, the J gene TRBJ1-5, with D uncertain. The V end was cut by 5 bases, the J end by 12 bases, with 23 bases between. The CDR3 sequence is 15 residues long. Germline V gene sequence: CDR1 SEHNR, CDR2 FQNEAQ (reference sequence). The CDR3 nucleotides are TGTGCCAGCAGCCAAGAAGGGTCAGGACTGATCGGCCAGCATTTT. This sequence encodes CASSQEGSGLIGQHF.

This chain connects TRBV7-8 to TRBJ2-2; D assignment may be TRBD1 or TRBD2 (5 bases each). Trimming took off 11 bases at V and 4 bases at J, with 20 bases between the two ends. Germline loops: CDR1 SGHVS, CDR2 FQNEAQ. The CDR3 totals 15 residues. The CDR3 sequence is CAWGEGVRGTGELFF. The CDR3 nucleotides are TGTGCCTGGGGCGAGGGAGTACGGGGCACCGGGGAGCTGTTTTTT.

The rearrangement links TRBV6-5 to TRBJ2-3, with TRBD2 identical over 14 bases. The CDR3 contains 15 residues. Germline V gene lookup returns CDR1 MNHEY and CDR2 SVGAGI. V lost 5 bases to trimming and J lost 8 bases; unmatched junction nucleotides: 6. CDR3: CASSRLAGGASTQYF. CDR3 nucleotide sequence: TGTGCCAGCAGTCGACTAGCGGGAGGGGCCAGTACGCAGTATTTT.

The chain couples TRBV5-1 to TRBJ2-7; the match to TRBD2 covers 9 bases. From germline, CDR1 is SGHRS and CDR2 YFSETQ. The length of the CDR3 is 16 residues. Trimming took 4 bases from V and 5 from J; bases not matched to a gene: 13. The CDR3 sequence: CASSLRGGERGHEQYF. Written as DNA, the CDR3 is TGCGCCAGCAGCCTCCGCGGGGGGGAAAGGGGCCACGAGCAGTACTTC.

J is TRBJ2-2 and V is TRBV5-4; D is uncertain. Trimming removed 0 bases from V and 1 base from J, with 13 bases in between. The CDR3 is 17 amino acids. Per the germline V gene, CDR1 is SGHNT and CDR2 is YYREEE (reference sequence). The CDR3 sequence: CASSLGSRGGNTGELFF. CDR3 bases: TGTGCCAGCAGCTTGGGGTCTAGAGGTGGGAACACCGGGGAGCTGTTTTTT.

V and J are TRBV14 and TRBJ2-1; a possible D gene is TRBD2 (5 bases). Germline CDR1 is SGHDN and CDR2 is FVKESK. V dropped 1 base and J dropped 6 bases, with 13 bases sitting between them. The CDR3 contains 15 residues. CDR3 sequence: CASSQGGQFANEQFF. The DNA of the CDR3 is TGTGCCAGCAGCCAAGGAGGGCAGTTCGCCAATGAGCAGTTCTTC.

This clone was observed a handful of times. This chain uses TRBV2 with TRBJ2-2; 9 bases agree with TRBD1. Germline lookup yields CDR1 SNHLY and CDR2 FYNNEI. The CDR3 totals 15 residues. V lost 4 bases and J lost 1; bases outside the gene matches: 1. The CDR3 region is CASSVDRGNTGELFF. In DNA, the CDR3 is TGTGCCAGCAGTGTGGACAGGGGGAACACCGGGGAGCTGTTTTTT.

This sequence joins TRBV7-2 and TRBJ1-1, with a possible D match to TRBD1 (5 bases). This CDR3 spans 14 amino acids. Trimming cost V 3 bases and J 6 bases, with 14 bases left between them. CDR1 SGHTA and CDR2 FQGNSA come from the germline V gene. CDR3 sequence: CASSFSGGLAEAFF. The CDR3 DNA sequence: TGTGCCAGCAGCTTCTCCGGGGGTTTGGCTGAAGCTTTCTTT.

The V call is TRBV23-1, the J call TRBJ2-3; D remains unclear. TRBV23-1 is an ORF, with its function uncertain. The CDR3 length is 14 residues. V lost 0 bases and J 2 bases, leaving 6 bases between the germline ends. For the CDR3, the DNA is TGCGCCAGCAGTCAATCACAGATCACAGATACGCAGTATTTT. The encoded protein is CASSQSQITDTQYF.

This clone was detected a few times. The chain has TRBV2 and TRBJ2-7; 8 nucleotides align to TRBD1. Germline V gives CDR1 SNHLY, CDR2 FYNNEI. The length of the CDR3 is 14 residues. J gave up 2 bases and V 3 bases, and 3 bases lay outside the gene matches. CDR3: CASSDRTGTYEQYF. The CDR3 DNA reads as TGTGCCAGCAGTGATCGGACAGGGACCTACGAGCAGTACTTC.

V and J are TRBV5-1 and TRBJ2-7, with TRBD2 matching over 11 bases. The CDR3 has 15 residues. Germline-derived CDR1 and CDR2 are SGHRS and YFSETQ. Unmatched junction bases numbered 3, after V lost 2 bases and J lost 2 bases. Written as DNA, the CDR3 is TGCGCCAGCAGCTTAGGGACTAGCGGCCCCTACGAGCAGTACTTC. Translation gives CASSLGTSGPYEQYF. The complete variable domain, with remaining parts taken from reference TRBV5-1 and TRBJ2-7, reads KAGVTQTPRYLIKTRGQQVTLSCSPISGHRSVSWYQQTPGQGLQFLFEYFSETQRNKGNFPGRFSGRQFSNSRSEMNVSTLELGDSALYLCASSLGTSGPYEQYFGPGTRLTVT.

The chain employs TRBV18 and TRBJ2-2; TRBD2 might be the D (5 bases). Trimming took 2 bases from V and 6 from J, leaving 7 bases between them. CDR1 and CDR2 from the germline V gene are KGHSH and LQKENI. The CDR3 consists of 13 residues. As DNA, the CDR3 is TGTGCCAGCTCACCAATGGGAGCCGGGGAGCTGTTTTTT. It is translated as CASSPMGAGELFF.

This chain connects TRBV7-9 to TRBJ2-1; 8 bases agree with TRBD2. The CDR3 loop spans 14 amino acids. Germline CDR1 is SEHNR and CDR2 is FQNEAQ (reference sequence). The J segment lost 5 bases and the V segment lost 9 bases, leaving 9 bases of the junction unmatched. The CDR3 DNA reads TGTGCCAGTCGGCGGACTAGCCAGAACAATGAGCAGTTCTTC. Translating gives CASRRTSQNNEQFF.

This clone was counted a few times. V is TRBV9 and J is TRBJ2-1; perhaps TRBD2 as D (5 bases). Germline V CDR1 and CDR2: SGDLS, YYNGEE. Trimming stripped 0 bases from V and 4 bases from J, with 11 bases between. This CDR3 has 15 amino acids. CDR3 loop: CASSVDHRGYNEQFF. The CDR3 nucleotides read TGTGCCAGCAGCGTAGACCACCGGGGATACAATGAGCAGTTCTTC.

The CDR3 sequence is CASSSDGSSYEQYF. The CDR3 DNA is TGCGCCAGCAGCTCTGACGGGAGCTCCTACGAGCAGTACTTC. This chain links TRBV5-1 with TRBJ2-5; perhaps TRBD2 as D (6 bases). Near its end, the DNA agrees better with TRBJ2-7, so the J call may be wrong. Looked up from germline, CDR1 is SGHRS and CDR2 is YFSETQ. The CDR3 totals 14 residues.

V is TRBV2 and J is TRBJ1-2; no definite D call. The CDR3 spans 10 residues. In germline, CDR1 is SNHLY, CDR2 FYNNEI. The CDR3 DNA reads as TGTGCTACACTCCCCTTGGGCTACACCTTC. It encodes CATLPLGYTF.

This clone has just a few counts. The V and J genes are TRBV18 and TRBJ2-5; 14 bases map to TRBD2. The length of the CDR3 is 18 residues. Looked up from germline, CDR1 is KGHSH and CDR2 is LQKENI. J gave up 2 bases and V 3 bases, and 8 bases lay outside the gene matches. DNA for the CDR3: TGTGCCAGCTCACCCACCGGACTAGCGGGAGGAGAGCAAGAGACCCAGTACTTC. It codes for CASSPTGLAGGEQETQYF.

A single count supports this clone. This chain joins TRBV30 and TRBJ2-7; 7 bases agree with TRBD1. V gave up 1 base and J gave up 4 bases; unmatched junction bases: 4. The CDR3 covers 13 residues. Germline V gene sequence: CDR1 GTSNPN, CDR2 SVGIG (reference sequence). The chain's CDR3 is CAWSGQGWYEQYF. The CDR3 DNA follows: TGTGCCTGGAGTGGACAGGGTTGGTACGAGCAGTACTTC.

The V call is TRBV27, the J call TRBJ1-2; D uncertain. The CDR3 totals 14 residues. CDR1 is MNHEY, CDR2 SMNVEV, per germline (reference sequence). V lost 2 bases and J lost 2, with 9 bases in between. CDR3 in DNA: TGTGCCAGCAGTTTAACCGGGTCGAACTATGGCTACACCTTC. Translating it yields CASSLTGSNYGYTF.